Below, 20 T cell receptor beta chains from the same sample are listed, as sequenced in a study of regulatory T cells in long-lasting Graves disease. Relying on iRepertoire HTBI primers and Arm-PCR of CDR3 regions, the team built TCR beta libraries. Each CDR3 protein is one row after TCRdb ran MiXCR on the multiplex PCR reads. Of approximately 400,000 distinct CDR3 sequences in the sample, around 21% were seen once. Time point in this sample: persistent/refractory GD, antithyroid drugs over 5 years with positive TRAb. PBMC RNA was the source of the TCR library. Here the sequenced sample was peripheral blood mononuclear cells (PBMCs), taken when the disease was refractory, from a patient treated with antithyroid drugs. These receptors came from a female donor with Graves disease.

This chain joins TRBV30 and TRBJ2-3, with TRBD1 matching over 11 bases. Per the germline V gene, CDR1 is GTSNPN and CDR2 is SVGIG (reference sequence). V lost 1 base to trimming and J lost 2 bases; unmatched junction nucleotides: 8. The CDR3 length is 17 residues. CDR3 region: CAWSGSGQGAITDTQYF. The CDR3 bases are TGTGCCTGGAGTGGATCAGGACAGGGGGCTATCACAGATACGCAGTATTTT.

This clonotype was seen at least ten times. This chain links TRBV7-2 with TRBJ2-7, with 7 bases lining up with TRBD1. V gave up 1 base and J gave up 2 bases; unmatched junction bases: 17. The CDR3 contains 19 residues. The germline V gene encodes CDR1 SGHTA and CDR2 FQGNSA. The CDR3 nucleotides are TGTGCCAGCAGCTTAGATTGGGTCCCCGGTGGGCAGGGGGCCTACGAGCAGTACTTC. This sequence encodes CASSLDWVPGGQGAYEQYF.

The genes are TRBV7-2 and TRBJ1-2; D gene ambiguous. The CDR3 consists of 15 residues. V was trimmed by 2 bases and J by 8 bases, leaving 18 bases between them. Germline CDR1 reads SGHTA; CDR2 reads FQGNSA. In DNA, the CDR3 is TGTGCCAGCAGCTTAAAAAACAGCTTCAATCCCGGCTACACCTTC. As protein: CASSLKNSFNPGYTF.

This chain links TRBV7-2 with TRBJ2-1; D possibly corresponds to TRBD2 (6 bases). Trimming removed 1 base at V and 4 bases at J, with 8 bases between. Germline CDR1 SGHTA, CDR2 FQGNSA. The CDR3 runs 14 residues. CDR3 region: CASSLVGGYNEQFF. The DNA of the CDR3 is TGTGCCAGCAGCTTAGTGGGGGGTTACAATGAGCAGTTCTTC.

This clonotype was picked up many times. The chain employs TRBV2 and TRBJ2-7; TRBD2 matches at 7 bases. The V segment lost 10 bases and the J segment 4 bases; nucleotides outside the gene matches: 19. CDR1 and CDR2 (germline): SNHLY, FYNNEI. This CDR3 contains 16 residues. Written as DNA, the CDR3 is TGTGCCATCACCCGGGACTACCCCGATTTGGGATACGAGCAGTACTTC. Residues: CAITRDYPDLGYEQYF.

This chain uses TRBV11-2 with TRBJ2-1; 8 nucleotides agree with TRBD2. Germline assignment: CDR1 SGHAT and CDR2 FQNNGV. J was trimmed by 5 bases and V by 6 bases; bases with no gene match: 6. This CDR3 spans 14 amino acids. CDR3 amino acids: CASRQTSVHNEQFF. CDR3 DNA sequence: TGTGCCAGCAGACAGACTAGCGTACACAATGAGCAGTTCTTC.

This clonotype was seen more than once but under ten times. The CDR3 nucleotides read TGTGCCTGGAGCGTCGGACTGGGGGATCAGCCCCAGCATTTT. This gives the protein CAWSVGLGDQPQHF. V and J are TRBV30 and TRBJ1-5, with a weak D call TRBD1 (5 bases). Trimming cost V 3 bases and J 5 bases, with 14 bases left between them. The germline gives CDR1 GTSNPN, CDR2 SVGIG (reference sequence). The CDR3 runs to 14 residues.

This clonotype was seen at least ten times. V usage is TRBV6-5 and J usage is TRBJ2-7, with a weak D call TRBD2 (5 bases). CDR3 length: 14 amino acids. CDR1 and CDR2 from the germline V gene are MNHEY and SVGAGI. With 0 bases removed from V and 3 bases from J, the gap between germline ends came to 9 bases. The CDR3 here is CASSYSTTFYEQYF. The CDR3 coding sequence is TGTGCCAGCAGTTACTCGACTACCTTCTACGAGCAGTACTTC.

This clonotype was recorded many times. At one end the junction does not follow the germline gene, possibly because of a read error. CDR3 amino acids: CASTQSSTPYFF. The DNA for the CDR3 is TGTGCCAGCACCCAAAGCTCTACCCCGTATTTCTTT. V and J are TRBV28 and TRBJ1-4; D not certain. CDR3 size: 12 residues. Germline V gene data show CDR1 as MDHEN and CDR2 as SYDVKM. Supplemented by reference TRBV28 and TRBJ1-4, the full variable domain reads DVKVTQSSRYLVKRTGEKVFLECVQDMDHENMFWYRQDPGLGLRLIYFSYDVKMKEKGDIPEGYSVSREKKERFSLILESASTNQTSMYLCASTQSSTPYFFGSGTQLSVL.

This clonotype was seen many times. The chain carries TRBV7-9 and TRBJ2-5, with TRBD1 identical over 12 bases. The CDR3 has 15 amino acids. Germline values: CDR1 SEHNR, CDR2 FQNEAQ (reference sequence). Trimming at V came to 3 bases and at J to 4 bases, leaving 3 bases not matched to a gene. The CDR3 sequence is CASSLGQGARETQYF. CDR3 in DNA: TGTGCCAGCAGCTTGGGACAGGGGGCGCGAGAGACCCAGTACTTC.

This clonotype has more than one count but fewer than ten. The genes are TRBV3-1 and TRBJ2-7; TRBD2 agrees at 8 bases. J gave up 0 bases and V 5 bases, and 6 bases lay outside the gene matches. Germline-derived CDR1 and CDR2 are LGHDT and YNNKEL (reference sequence). The length of the CDR3 is 15 residues. The CDR3 sequence is CASSYSGRGSYEQYF. DNA for the CDR3: TGTGCCAGCAGCTACAGCGGGAGAGGCTCCTACGAGCAGTACTTC.

J is TRBJ2-7 and V is TRBV12-3 or TRBV12-4, with TRBD1 matching over 7 bases. This CDR3 has 12 residues. Unmatched junction bases numbered 4, after V lost 5 bases and J lost 6 bases. CDR3 in amino acids: CASSPDRAEQYF. CDR3 sequence (DNA): TGTGCCAGCAGTCCCGACAGGGCCGAGCAGTACTTC.

This clonotype showed up just a few times. This chain links TRBV6-1 with TRBJ2-7; D may be TRBD2 (5 bases). CDR3 length: 18 amino acids. The germline V gene has CDR1 MNHNS and CDR2 SASEGT. The V gene lost 5 bases and the J gene lost 1 base, with 24 bases spanning the gap. The CDR3 nucleotides are TGTGCCAGCAGTCAATACCCGGTGGGAGAGCGAAATTCCTACGAGCAGTACTTC. Amino acid sequence: CASSQYPVGERNSYEQYF.

This clonotype was counted at least ten times. The genes are TRBV10-3 and TRBJ2-7, with no clear D. The length of the CDR3 is 12 residues. V was clipped by 5 bases and J by 3 bases, with 8 bases between them. CDR1 is ENHRY and CDR2 is SYGVKD in the germline V gene. The CDR3 protein is CAISRKDYEQYF. In DNA, the CDR3 is TGTGCCATCAGTCGTAAGGACTACGAGCAGTACTTC.

The V gene is TRBV12-3 or TRBV12-4, the J gene TRBJ2-3; 7 nucleotides agree with TRBD2. V was clipped by 4 bases and J by 2 bases; unmatched bases: 3. The CDR3 totals 14 residues. The chain's CDR3 is CASSYSGYTDTQYF. CDR3 sequence (DNA): TGTGCCAGCAGTTATAGCGGGTACACAGATACGCAGTATTTT.

Ten or more counts support this clonotype. The J gene is TRBJ1-1, the V gene TRBV12-3 or TRBV12-4; D remains unclear. This CDR3 is 13 amino acids long. V was shortened by 6 bases and J by 5 bases, with 13 bases between the two germline ends. The DNA of the CDR3 is TGTGCCAGCAGCTTAACCGCGGGGACTGAAGCTTTCTTT. Encoded protein: CASSLTAGTEAFF.

This chain connects TRBV6-2 or TRBV6-3 to TRBJ1-5; D gene unclear. Germline V gene sequence: CDR1 MNHEY, CDR2 SVGEGT. The CDR3 sequence is 14 residues long. V was trimmed by 4 bases and J by 3 bases, leaving 10 bases between them. The CDR3 DNA reads TGTGCCAGCAGTTCTTTGGGGTACAATCAGCCCCAGCATTTT. Protein: CASSSLGYNQPQHF.

The genes are TRBV18 and TRBJ1-5; TRBD1 might be the D (6 bases). The CDR3 covers 17 residues. The ends were cut back, 3 bases at V and 2 bases at J, with 17 bases in the middle. Germline V gene data show CDR1 as KGHSH and CDR2 as LQKENI. CDR3 residues: CASSPTPPGVGNQPQHF. As DNA, the CDR3 is TGTGCCAGCTCACCTACACCCCCAGGGGTGGGCAATCAGCCCCAGCATTTT.

This clonotype was seen more than once but under ten times. The chain links TRBV3-1 to TRBJ1-5; 7 bases map to TRBD1. V lost 1 base to trimming and J lost 4 bases; unmatched junction nucleotides: 4. This CDR3 has 15 amino acids. Germline V gene sequence: CDR1 LGHDT, CDR2 YNNKEL (reference sequence). The CDR3 nucleotides read TGTGCCAGCAGCCAAGGCGGGACAGCAAATCAGCCCCAGCATTTT. As protein: CASSQGGTANQPQHF.

This clonotype was observed many times. This chain uses TRBV28 with TRBJ1-2; 9 nucleotides agree with TRBD1. J lost 5 bases, V lost 6 bases, and 7 bases had no gene match. CDR3 length equals 14 residues. Germline-derived CDR1 and CDR2 are MDHEN and SYDVKM. This CDR3 is CASSDGTGRYGYTF. The CDR3 DNA follows: TGTGCCAGCAGCGACGGGACAGGGAGATATGGCTACACCTTC.